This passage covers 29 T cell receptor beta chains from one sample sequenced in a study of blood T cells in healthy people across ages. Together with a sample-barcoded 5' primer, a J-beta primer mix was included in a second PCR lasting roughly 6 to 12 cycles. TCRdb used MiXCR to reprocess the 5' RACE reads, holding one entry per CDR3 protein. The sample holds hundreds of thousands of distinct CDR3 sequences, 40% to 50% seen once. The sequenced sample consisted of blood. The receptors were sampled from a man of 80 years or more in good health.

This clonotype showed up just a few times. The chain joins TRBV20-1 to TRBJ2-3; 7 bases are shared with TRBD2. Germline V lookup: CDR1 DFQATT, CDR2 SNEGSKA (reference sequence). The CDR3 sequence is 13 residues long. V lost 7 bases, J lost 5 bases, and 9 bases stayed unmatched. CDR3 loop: CSVRGEVGDTQYF. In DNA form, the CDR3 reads TGCAGTGTTCGGGGGGAGGTTGGAGATACGCAGTATTTT.

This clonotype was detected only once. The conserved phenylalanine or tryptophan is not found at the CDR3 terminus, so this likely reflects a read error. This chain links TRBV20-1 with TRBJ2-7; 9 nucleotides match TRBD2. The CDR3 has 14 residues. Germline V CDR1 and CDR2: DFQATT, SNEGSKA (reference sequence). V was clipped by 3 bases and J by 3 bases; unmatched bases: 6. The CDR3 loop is CSASGLAGNYEQYL. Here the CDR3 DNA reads TGCAGTGCTAGCGGCCTAGCGGGGAACTACGAGCAGTACTTA.

In DNA form, the CDR3 reads TGTGCCAGTAGTATAAACCGACAACCACCCCTCCACTTT. Translation gives CASSINRQPPLHF. V usage is TRBV19 and J usage is TRBJ1-6; D is unresolved. This CDR3 has 13 residues. Looked up from germline, CDR1 is LNHDA and CDR2 is SQIVND (reference sequence). Between the trimmed V and J ends, which lost 2 bases and 11 bases, there was a span of 10 bases.

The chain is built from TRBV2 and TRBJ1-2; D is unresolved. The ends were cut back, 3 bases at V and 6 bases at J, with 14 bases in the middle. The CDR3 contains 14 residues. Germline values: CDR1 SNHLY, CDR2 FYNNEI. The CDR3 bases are TGTGCCAGCAGTGAGCAGAGACAAGCGAATGGCTACACCTTC. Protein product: CASSEQRQANGYTF.

As DNA, the CDR3 is TGCGCCAGCAGCATTAGTGGTACGGGCACAGATACGCAGTATTTT. Its translation: CASSISGTGTDTQYF. This sequence joins TRBV5-1 and TRBJ2-3, with no clear D. The CDR3 contains 15 residues. Germline V gene lookup returns CDR1 SGHRS and CDR2 YFSETQ. Trimming stripped 4 bases from V and 1 base from J, with 13 bases between.

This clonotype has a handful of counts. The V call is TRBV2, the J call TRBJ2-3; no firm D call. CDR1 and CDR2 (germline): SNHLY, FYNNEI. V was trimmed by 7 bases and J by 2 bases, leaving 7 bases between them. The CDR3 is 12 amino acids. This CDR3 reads CASNQFTDTQYF. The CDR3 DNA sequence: TGTGCCAGCAACCAATTCACAGATACGCAGTATTTT.

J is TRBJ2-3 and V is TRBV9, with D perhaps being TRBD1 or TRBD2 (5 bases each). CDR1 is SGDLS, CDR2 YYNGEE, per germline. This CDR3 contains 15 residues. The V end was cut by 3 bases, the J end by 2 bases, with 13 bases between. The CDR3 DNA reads TGTGCCAGCAGCGCAGAGGGACGGGTCACAGATACGCAGTATTTT. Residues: CASSAEGRVTDTQYF.

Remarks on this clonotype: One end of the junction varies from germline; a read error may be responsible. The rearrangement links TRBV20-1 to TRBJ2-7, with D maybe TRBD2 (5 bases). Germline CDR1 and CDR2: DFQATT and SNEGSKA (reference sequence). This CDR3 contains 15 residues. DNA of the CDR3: TGCAGTGCCCAGTACGCTGAGCGGAGCTCCGACGAGCAGTACTTC. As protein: CSAQYAERSSDEQYF.

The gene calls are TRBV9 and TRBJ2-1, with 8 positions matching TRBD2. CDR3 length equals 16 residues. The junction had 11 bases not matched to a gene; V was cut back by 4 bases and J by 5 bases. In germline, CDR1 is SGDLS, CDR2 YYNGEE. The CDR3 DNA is TGTGCCAGCAGCCCCTTGGTAGCGGGGATCCACAATGAGCAGTTCTTC. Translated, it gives CASSPLVAGIHNEQFF.

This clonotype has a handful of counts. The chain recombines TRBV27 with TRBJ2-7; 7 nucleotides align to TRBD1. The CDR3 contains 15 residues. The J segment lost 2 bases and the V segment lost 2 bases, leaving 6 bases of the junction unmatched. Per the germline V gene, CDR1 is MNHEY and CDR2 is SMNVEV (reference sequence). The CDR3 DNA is TGTGCCAGCAGTTTACCCGGGACAGCTACCTACGAGCAGTACTTC. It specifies CASSLPGTATYEQYF.

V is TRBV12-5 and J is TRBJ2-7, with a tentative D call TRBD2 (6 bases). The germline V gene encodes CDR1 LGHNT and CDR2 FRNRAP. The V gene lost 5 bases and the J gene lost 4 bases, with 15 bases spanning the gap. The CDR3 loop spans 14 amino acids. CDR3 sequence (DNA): TGTGCTAGTGGTCTGGGGGAGGCACCGTACGAGCAGTACTTC. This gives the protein CASGLGEAPYEQYF.

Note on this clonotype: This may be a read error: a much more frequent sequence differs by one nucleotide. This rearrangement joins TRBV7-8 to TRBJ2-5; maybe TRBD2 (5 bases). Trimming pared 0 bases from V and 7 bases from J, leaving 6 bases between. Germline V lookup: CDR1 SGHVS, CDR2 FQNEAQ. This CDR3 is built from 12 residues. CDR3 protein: CASSLAEATQYF. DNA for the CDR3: TGTGCCAGCAGCTTAGCGGAGGCGACCCAGTACTTC.

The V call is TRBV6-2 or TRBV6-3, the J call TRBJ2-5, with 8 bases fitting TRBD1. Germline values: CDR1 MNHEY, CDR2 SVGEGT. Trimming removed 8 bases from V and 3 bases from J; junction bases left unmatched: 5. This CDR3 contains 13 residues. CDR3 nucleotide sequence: TGTGCCAGCCAGTACAGGGGGAAAGAGACCCAGTACTTC. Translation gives CASQYRGKETQYF.

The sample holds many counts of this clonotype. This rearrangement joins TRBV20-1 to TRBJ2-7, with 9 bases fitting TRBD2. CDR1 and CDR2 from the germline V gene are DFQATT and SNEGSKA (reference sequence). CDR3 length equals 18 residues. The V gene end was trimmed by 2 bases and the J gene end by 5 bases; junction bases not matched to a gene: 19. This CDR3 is CSARKIGGRAGLQNEQYF. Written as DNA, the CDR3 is TGCAGTGCTAGAAAGATAGGCGGGAGGGCCGGATTGCAGAACGAGCAGTACTTC.

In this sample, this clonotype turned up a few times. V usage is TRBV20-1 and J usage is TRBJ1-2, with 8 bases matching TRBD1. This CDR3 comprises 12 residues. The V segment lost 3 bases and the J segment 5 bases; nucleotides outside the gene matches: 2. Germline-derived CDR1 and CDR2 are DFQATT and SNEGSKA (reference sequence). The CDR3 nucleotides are TGCAGTGCTAGCAGGGGGCCGTATGGCTACACCTTC. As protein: CSASRGPYGYTF.

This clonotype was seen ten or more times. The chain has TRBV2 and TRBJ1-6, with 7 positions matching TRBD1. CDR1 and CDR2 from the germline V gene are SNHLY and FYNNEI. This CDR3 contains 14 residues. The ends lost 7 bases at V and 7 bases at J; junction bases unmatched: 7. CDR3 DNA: TGTGCCAGCAATCCGGGACAGCGGAATTCACCCCTCCACTTT. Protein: CASNPGQRNSPLHF.

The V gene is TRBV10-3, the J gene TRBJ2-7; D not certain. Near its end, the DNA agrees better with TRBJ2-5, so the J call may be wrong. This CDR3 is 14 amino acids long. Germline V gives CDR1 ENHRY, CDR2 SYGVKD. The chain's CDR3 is CAIRSEAKGETQYF. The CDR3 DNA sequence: TGTGCCATCAGAAGTGAAGCTAAAGGCGAGACCCAGTACTTC.

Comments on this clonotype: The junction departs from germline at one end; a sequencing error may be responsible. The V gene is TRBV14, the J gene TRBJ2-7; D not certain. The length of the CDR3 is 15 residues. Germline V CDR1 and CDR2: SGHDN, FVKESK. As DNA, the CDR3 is TGTGCCAGCGGCCAAGACTCACTCCCTACCTACGAGCAGTACTTC. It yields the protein CASGQDSLPTYEQYF.

The CDR3 reads CASSATGTAIYEQFF. The CDR3 DNA is TGTGCCAGCAGTGCCACCGGGACAGCTATCTACGAGCAGTTCTTC. The rearrangement uses TRBV6-2 or TRBV6-3 and TRBJ2-1; 7 bases agree with TRBD1. Trimming at V came to 5 bases and at J to 10 bases, leaving 14 bases not matched to a gene. Germline V lookup: CDR1 MNHEY, CDR2 SVGEGT. This CDR3 is built from 15 residues.

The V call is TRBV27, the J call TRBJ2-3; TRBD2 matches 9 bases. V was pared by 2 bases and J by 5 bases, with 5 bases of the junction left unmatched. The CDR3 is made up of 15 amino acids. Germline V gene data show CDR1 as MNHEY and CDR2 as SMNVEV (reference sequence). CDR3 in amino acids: CASSLRALAGDTQYF. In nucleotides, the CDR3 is TGTGCCAGCAGTTTAAGGGCACTAGCGGGAGATACGCAGTATTTT.

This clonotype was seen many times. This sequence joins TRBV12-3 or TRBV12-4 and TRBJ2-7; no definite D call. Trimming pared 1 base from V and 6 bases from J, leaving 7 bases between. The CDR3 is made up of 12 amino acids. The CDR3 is CASSLVVSEQYF. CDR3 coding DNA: TGTGCCAGCAGTTTAGTCGTTAGCGAGCAGTACTTC.

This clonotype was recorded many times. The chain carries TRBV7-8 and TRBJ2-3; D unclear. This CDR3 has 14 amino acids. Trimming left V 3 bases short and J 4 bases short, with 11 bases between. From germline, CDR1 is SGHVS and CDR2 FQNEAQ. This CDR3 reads CASSLVPGSDTQYF. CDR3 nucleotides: TGTGCCAGCAGCTTGGTGCCCGGATCAGATACGCAGTATTTT.

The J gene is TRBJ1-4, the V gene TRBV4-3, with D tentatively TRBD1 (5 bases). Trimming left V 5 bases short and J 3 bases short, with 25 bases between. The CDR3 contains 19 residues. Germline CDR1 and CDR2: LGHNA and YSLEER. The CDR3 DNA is TGCGCCAGCAGCAGAACCTATGGGACGGTCAAGAACCCTAATGAAAAACTGTTTTTT. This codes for CASSRTYGTVKNPNEKLFF.

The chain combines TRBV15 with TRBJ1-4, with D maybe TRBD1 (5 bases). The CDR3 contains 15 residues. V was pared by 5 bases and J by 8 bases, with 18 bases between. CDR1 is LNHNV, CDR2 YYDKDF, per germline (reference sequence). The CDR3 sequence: CATSVVSRVGEKLFF. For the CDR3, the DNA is TGTGCCACCAGCGTAGTAAGCAGGGTAGGGGAAAAACTGTTTTTT.

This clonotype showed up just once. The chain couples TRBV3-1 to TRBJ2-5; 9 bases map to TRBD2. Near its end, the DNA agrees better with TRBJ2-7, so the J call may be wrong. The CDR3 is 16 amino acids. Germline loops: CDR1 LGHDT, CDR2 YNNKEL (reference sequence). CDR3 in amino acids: CASSQGSGSGFYEQYF. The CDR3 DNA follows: TGTGCCAGCAGCCAGGGTAGCGGGAGCGGTTTTTACGAGCAGTACTTC.

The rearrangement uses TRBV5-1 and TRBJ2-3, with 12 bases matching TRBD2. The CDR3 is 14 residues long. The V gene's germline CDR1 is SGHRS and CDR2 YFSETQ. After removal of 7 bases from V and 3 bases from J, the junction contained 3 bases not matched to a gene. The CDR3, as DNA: TGCGCCAGCGGACTAGCGGGACGGACAGATACGCAGTATTTT. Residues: CASGLAGRTDTQYF.

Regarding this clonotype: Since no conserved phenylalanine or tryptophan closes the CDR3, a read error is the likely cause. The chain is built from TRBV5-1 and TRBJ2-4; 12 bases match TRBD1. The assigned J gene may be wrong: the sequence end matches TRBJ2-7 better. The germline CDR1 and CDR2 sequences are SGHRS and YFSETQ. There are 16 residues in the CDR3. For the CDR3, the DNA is TGCGCCAGCAGCTTTCCGGGACAGGGGGCAGCCTACGAGCAGTACTTA. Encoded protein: CASSFPGQGAAYEQYL.

The CDR3 region is CSVLTISYEQYF. The CDR3 coding sequence is TGCAGCGTTCTTACCATTTCCTACGAGCAGTACTTC. This chain connects TRBV29-1 to TRBJ2-7, with D unclear. CDR1 is SQVTM and CDR2 is ANQGSEA in the germline V gene. Trimming shortened V by 5 bases and J by 1 base, and 9 bases separated the two germline ends. The CDR3 has 12 residues.

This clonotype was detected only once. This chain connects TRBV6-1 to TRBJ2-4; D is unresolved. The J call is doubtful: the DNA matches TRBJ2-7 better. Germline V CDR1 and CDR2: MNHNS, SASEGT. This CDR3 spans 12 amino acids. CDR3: CASRGYLYEQYF. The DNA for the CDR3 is TGTGCCAGCAGGGGGTATCTTTACGAGCAGTACTTC.